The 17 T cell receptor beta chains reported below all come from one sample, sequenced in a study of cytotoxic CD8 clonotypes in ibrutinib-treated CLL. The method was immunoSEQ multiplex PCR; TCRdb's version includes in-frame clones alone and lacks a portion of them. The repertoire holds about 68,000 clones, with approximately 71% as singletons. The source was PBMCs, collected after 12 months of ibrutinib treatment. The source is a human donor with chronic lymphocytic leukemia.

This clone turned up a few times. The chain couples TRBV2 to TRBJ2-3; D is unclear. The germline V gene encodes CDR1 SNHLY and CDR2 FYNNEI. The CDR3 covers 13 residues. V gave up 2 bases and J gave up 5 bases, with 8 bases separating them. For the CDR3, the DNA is TGTGCCAGCAGTGAAAATGACGGAGATACGCAGTATTTT. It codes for CASSENDGDTQYF.

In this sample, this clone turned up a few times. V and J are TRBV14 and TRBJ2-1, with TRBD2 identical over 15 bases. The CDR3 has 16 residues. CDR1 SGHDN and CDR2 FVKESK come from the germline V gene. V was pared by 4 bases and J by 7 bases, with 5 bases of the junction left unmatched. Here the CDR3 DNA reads TGTGCCAGCAGCCGCCCGGGACTAGCGGGGGGAAATGAGCAGTTCTTC. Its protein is CASSRPGLAGGNEQFF.

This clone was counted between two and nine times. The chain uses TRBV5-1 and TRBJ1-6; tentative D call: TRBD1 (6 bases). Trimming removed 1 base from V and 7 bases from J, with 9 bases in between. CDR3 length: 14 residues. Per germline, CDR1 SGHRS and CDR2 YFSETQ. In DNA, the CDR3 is TGCGCCAGCAGCTTGAACAGGGAAAATTCACCCCTCCACTTT. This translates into CASSLNRENSPLHF.

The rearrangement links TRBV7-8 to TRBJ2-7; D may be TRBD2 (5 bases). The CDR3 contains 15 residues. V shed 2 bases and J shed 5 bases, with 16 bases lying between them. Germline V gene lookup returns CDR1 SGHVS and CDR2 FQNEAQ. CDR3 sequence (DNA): TGTGCCAGCAGCTTAATTGGCGGGCCCTTCCACGAGCAGTACTTC. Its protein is CASSLIGGPFHEQYF.

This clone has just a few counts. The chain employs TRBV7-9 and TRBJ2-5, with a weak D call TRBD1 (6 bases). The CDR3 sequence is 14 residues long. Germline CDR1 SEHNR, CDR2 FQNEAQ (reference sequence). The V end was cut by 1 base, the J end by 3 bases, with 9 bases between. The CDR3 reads CASSLGQEEETQYF. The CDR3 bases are TGTGCCAGCAGCTTAGGACAGGAGGAAGAGACCCAGTACTTC.

The CDR3, as DNA: TGTGCCAGCAGCCAAGGGCTCCGGGACAGGAGCTCTGGAAACACCATATATTTT. Its protein is CASSQGLRDRSSGNTIYF. The V and J genes are TRBV14 and TRBJ1-3; TRBD1 matches at 8 bases. CDR1 and CDR2 from the germline V gene are SGHDN and FVKESK. The V segment lost 1 base and the J segment 0 bases; nucleotides outside the gene matches: 8. The CDR3 totals 18 residues.

The DNA of the CDR3 is TGTGCCAGCAGCACTGACAGGGGAAACACCGGGGAGCTGTTTTTT. Amino acid sequence: CASSTDRGNTGELFF. The J gene is TRBJ2-2, the V gene TRBV9; 8 bases line up with TRBD1. V shed 4 bases, J shed 2 bases, and the junction held 4 bases outside the gene matches. Germline CDR1 reads SGDLS; CDR2 reads YYNGEE. This CDR3 spans 15 amino acids.

As DNA, the CDR3 is TGCACCAGCAGCCCCGGGACTAGCGGGGGCGAATACAATGAGCAGTTCTTC. Its protein is CTSSPGTSGGEYNEQFF. The V call is TRBV1, the J call TRBJ2-1; whether TRBD2, the table's D call, matches the DNA was not checked. TRBV1 is a listed pseudogene. This CDR3 spans 17 amino acids.

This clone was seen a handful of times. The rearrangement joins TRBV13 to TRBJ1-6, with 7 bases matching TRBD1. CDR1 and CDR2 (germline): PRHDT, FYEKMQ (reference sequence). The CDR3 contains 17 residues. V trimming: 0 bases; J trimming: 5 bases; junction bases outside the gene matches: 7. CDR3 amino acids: CASSLGLRDSDNSPLHF. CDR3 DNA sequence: TGTGCCAGCAGCTTAGGCCTTCGGGACAGTGATAATTCACCCCTCCACTTT.

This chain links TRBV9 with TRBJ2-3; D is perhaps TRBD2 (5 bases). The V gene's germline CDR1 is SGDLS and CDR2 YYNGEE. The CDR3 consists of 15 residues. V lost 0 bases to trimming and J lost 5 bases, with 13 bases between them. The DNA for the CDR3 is TGTGCCAGCAGCGTAGTACCCCTAGCCGAAGATACGCAGTATTTT. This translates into CASSVVPLAEDTQYF.

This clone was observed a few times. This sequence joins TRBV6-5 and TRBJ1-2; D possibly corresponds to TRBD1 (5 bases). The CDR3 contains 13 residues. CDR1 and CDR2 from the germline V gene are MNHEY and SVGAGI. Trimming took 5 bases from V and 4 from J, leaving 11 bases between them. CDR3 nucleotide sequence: TGTGCCAGCAGTGAAACAGGATTCTATGGCTACACCTTC. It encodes CASSETGFYGYTF.

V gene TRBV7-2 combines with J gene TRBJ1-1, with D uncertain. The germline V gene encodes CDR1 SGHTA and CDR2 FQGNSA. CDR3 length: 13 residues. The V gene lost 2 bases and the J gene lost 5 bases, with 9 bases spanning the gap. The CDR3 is CASSLMGMTEAFF. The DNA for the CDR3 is TGTGCCAGCAGCTTAATGGGGATGACTGAAGCTTTCTTT.

CDR3 coding DNA: TGTGCCATCAGTGAATGGGATCCTAGGGAGCAGTTCTTC. Translation: CAISEWDPREQFF. J is TRBJ2-1 and V is TRBV10-3; D uncertain. Trimming removed 3 bases from V and 10 bases from J, with 13 bases in between. The germline V gene encodes CDR1 ENHRY and CDR2 SYGVKD. The CDR3 runs 13 residues.

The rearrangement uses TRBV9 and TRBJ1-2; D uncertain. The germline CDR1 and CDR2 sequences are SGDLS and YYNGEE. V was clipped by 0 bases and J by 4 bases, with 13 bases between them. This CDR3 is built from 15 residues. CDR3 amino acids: CASSVGEGIGYGYTF. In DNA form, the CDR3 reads TGTGCCAGCAGCGTAGGGGAGGGAATAGGCTATGGCTACACCTTC. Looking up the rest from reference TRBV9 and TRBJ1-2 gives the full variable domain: DSGVTQTPKHLITATGQRVTLRCSPRSGDLSVYWYQQSLDQGLQFLIQYYNGEERAKGNILERFSAQQFPDLHSELNLSSLELGDSALYFCASSVGEGIGYGYTFGSGTRLTVV.

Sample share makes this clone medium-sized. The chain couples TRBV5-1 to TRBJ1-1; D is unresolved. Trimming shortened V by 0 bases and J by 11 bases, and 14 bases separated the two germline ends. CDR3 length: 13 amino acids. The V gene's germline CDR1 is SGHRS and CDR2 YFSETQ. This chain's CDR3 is CASSLVGLSSAFF. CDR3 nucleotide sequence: TGCGCCAGCAGCTTGGTCGGGTTGTCGTCCGCTTTCTTT.

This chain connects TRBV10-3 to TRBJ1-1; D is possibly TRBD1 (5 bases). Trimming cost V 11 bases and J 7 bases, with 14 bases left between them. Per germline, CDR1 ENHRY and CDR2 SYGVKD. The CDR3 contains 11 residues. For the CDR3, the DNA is TGTGCCGCCGACGGGGGAGGTGAAGCTTTCTTT. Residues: CAADGGGEAFF.

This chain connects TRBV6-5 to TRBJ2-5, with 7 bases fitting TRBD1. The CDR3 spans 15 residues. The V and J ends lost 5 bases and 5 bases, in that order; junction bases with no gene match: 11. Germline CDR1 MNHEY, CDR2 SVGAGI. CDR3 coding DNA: TGTGCCAGCAGTAGTAGGGACAGTGTTCTGGAGACCCAGTACTTC. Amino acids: CASSSRDSVLETQYF.